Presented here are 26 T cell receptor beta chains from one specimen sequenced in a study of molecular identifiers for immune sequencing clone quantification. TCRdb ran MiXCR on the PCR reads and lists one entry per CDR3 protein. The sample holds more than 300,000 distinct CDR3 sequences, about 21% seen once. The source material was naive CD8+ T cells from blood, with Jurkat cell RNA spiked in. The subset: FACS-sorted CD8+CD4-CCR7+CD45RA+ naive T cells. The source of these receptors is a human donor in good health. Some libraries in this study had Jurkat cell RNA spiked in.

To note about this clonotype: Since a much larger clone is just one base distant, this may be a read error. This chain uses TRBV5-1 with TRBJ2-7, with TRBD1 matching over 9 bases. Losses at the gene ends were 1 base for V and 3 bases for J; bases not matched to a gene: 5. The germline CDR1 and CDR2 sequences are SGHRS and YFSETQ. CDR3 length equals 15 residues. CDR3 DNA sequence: TGCGCCAGCAGCTTGATGGGACAGGGTCGCTACGAGCAGTACTTC. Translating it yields CASSLMGQGRYEQYF.

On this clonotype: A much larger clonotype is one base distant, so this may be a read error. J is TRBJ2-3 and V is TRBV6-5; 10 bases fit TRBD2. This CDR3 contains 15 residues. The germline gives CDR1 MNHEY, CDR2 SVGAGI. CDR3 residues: CASSQRGGPTGTQYF. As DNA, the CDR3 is TGTGCCAGCAGTCAGCGGGGGGGCCCCACAGGTACGCAGTATTTT.

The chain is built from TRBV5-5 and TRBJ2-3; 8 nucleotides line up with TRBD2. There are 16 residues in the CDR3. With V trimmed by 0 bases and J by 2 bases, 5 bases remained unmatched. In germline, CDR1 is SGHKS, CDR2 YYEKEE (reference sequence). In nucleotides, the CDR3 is TGTGCCAGCAGCTTGGATCTTAGCGGGGCCACAGATACGCAGTATTTT. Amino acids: CASSLDLSGATDTQYF.

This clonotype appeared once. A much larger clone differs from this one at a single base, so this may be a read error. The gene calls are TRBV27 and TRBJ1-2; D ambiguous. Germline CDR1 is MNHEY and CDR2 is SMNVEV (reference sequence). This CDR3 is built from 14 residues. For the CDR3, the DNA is TGTGCCGGCAGTTTTCGTGGTTTCAGCTATGGCTACACCTTC. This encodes CAGSFRGFSYGYTF.

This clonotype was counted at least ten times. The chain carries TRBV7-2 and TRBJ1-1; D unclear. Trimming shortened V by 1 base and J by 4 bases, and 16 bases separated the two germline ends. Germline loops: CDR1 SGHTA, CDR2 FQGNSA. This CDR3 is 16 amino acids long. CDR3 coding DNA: TGTGCCAGCAGCTTAGGATATACCGGGTCGGGCACTGAAGCTTTCTTT. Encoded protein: CASSLGYTGSGTEAFF.

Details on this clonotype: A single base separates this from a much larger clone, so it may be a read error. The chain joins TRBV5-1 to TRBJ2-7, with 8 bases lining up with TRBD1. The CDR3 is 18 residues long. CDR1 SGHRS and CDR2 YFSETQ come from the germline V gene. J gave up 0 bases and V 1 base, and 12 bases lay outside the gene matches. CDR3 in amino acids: CASSLPTETGEYSYEQYF. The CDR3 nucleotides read TGCGCCAGCAGCTTGCCCACAGAGACAGGGGAATACTCCTACGAGCAGTACTTC.

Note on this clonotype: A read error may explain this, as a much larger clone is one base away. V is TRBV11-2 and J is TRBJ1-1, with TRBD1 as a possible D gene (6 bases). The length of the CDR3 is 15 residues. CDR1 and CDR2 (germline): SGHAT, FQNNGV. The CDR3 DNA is TGTGCCAGCAGCATAGGTGGGGGGCGCGACACTAAAGCTTTCTTT. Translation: CASSIGGGRDTKAFF.

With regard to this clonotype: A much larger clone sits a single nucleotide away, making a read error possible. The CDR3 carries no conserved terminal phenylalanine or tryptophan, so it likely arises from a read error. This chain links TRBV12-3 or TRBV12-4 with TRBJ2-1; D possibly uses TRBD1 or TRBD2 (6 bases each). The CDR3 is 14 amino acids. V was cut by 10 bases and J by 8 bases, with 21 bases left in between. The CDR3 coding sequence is TGTGCCACCCTCCAGTATGTGGGGGGCGATGAGCAGTTCTCC. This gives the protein CATLQYVGGDEQFS.

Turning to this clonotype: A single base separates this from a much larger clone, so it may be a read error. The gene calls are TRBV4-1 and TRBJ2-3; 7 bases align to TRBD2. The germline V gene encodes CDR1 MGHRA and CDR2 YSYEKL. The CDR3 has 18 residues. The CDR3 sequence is CASGQDSASGYSTDTQYF. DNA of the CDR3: TGCGCCAGCGGCCAAGATTCCGCTAGCGGATACAGCACAGATACGCAGTATTTT.

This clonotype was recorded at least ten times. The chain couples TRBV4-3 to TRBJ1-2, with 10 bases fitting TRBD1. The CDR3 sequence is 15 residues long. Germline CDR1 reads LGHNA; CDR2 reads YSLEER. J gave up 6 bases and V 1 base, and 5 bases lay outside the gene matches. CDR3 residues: CASSQVGQGIHGYTF. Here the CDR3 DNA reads TGCGCCAGCAGCCAAGTGGGACAGGGGATCCATGGCTACACCTTC.

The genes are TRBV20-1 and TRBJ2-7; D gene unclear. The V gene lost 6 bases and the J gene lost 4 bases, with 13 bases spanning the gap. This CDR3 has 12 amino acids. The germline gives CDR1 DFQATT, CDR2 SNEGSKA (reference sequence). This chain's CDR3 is CSAEGSGYEQYF. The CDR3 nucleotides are TGCAGTGCCGAAGGGTCCGGGTACGAGCAGTACTTC.

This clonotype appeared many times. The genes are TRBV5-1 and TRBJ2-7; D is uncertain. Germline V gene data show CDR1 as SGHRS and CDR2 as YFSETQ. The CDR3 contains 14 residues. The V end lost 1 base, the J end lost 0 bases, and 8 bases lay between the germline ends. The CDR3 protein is CASSLRAGSYEQYF. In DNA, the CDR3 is TGCGCCAGCAGCTTGAGGGCAGGCTCCTACGAGCAGTACTTC. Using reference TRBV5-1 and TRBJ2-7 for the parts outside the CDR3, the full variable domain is KAGVTQTPRYLIKTRGQQVTLSCSPISGHRSVSWYQQTPGQGLQFLFEYFSETQRNKGNFPGRFSGRQFSNSRSEMNVSTLELGDSALYLCASSLRAGSYEQYFGPGTRLTVT.

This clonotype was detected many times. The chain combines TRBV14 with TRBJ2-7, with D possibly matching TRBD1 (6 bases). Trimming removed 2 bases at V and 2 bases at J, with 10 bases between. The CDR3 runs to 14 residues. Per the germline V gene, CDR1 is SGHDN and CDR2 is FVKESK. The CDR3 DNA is TGTGCCAGCAGCCAAACCGGGACAACCTACGAGCAGTACTTC. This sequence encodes CASSQTGTTYEQYF.

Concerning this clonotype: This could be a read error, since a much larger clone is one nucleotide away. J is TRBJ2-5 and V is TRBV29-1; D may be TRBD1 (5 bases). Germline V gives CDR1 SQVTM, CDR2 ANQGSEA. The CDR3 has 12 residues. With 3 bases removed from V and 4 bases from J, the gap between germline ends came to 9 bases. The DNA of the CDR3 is TGCAGCGTTGAGGCCAGGGCAGAGACCCAGTACTTC. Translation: CSVEARAETQYF.

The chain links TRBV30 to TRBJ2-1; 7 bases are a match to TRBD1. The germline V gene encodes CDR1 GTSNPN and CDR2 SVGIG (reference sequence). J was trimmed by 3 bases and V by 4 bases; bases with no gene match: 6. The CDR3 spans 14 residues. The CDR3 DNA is TGTGCCTGGATCCTAAGGGACAGCTACAATGAGCAGTTCTTC. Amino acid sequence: CAWILRDSYNEQFF. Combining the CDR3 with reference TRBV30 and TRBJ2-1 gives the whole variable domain SQTIHQWPATLVQPVGSPLSLECTVEGTSNPNLYWYRQAAGRGLQLLFYSVGIGQISSEVPQNLSASRPQDRQFILSSKKLLLSDSGFYLCAWILRDSYNEQFFGPGTRLTVL.

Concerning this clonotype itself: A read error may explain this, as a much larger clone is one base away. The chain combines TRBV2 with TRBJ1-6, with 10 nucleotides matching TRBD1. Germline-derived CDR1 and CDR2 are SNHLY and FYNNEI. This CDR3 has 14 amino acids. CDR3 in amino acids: CASYPGTGASPPHF. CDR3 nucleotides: TGTGCCAGCTACCCAGGGACAGGGGCTTCACCCCCCCACTTT.

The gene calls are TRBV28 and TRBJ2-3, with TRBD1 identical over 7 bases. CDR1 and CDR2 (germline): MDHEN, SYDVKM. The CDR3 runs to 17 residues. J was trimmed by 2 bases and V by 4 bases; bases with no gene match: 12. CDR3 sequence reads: CASSSTGTEIHTDTQYF. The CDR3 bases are TGTGCCAGCAGTTCCACCGGGACAGAGATTCACACAGATACGCAGTATTTT.

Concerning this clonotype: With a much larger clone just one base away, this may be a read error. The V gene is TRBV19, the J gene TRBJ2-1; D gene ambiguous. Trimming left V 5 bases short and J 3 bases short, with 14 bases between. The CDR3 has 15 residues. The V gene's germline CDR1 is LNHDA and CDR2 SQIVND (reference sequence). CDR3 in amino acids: CASSEGRTRYNEQFF. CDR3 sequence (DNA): TGTGCCAGTAGTGAAGGACGCACCCGCTACAATGAGCAGTTCTTC.

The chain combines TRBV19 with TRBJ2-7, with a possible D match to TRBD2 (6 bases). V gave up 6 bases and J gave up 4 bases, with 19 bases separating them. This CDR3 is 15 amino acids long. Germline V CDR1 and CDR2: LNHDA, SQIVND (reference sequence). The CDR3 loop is CASSPLGGLPYEQYF. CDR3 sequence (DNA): TGTGCCAGTAGCCCCTTGGGGGGACTGCCATACGAGCAGTACTTC.

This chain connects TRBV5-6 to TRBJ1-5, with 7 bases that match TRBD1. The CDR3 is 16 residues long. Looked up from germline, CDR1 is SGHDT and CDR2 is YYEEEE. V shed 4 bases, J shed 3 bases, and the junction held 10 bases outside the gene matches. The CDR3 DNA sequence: TGTGCCAGCAGCGCCAAGGGGACAGCTTCCAATCAGCCCCAGCATTTT. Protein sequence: CASSAKGTASNQPQHF.

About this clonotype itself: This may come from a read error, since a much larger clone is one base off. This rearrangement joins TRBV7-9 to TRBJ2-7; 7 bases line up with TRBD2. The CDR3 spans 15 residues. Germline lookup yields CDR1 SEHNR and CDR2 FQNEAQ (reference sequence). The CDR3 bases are TGTGCCAGCACCTTCCGGGACTACAGCTCCTGCGAGCAGTACTTC. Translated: CASTFRDYSSCEQYF.

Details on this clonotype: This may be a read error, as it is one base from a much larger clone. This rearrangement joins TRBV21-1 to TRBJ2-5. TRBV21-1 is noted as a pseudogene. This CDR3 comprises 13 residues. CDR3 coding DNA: TGTGCCAGCAGCAATGCAGAACCAGAGACCCAGTACTTC. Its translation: CASSNAEPETQYF.

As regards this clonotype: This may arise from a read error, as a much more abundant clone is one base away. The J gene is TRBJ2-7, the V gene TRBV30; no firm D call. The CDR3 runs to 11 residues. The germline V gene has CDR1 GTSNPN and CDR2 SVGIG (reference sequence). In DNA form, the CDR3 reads TGTGCCTCAGGACCGATCTACGAGCAGTGCTTC. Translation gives CASGPIYEQCF.

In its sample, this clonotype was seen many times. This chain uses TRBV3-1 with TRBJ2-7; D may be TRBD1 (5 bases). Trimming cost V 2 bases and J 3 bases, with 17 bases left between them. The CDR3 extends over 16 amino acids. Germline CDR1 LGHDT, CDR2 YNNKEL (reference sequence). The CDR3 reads CASSQSVGREIYEQYF. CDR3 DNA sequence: TGTGCCAGCAGCCAATCGGTTGGCAGGGAAATCTACGAGCAGTACTTC.

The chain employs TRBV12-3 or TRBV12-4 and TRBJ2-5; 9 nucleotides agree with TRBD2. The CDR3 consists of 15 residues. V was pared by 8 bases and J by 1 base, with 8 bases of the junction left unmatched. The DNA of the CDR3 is TGTGCCAGCGGAGAAGTAGCGGGGGCCCAAGAGACCCAGTACTTC. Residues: CASGEVAGAQETQYF.

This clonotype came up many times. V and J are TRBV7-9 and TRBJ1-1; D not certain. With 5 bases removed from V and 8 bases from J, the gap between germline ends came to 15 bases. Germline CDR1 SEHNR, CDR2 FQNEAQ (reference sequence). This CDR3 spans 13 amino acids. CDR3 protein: CASSAIPGSEAFF. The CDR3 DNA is TGTGCCAGCAGCGCCATACCCGGGAGCGAAGCTTTCTTT.